The T cell receptor (beta chain) under discussion was sequenced for a study of blood T cell repertoires in COVID-19. On the study more broadly: COVID-19 samples collected from the United States, Italy and Spain covered acute and convalescent phases.

V gave up 4 bases and J gave up 1 base; unmatched junction bases: 6. The CDR3 covers 16 residues. CDR1 is KGHDR, CDR2 SFDVKD, per germline. Authors' data handling: Estimated nucleated cell counts came from reference gene primer amplification. TCRdb keeps only in-frame clones here, not all; method: immunoSEQ multiplex PCR. The V and J calls and clone size are taken from that table; D and trimming were inferred from the DNA. The data show 55,000 or so clones, approximately 90% seen once. Enrolled during active infection, Seattle patients were then followed longitudinally. The chain is built from TRBV24-1 and TRBJ1-1; TRBD1 agrees at 9 bases. The sequencing input was peripheral blood. This clonotype was obtained from a man aged 35 to 55 with COVID-19, enrolled during active disease. CDR3 DNA: TGTGCCACCAGTGAAGGTGACAGGGGGTCGAACACTGAAGCTTTCTTT. Amino acids: CATSEGDRGSNTEAFF.